This T cell receptor beta chain was captured by sequencing in a study of T cell changes during pregnancy in multiple sclerosis. This clone was observed once. TCRdb keeps only in-frame clones here, not all; method: immunoSEQ multiplex PCR. The sample shows 40,000 to 60,000 clones, about 93% of them seen only once. The CDR3 extends over 13 amino acids. CDR1 is SGHTA, CDR2 FQGNSA, per germline. V was shortened by 6 bases and J by 7 bases, with 15 bases between the two germline ends. V usage is TRBV7-2 and J usage is TRBJ2-5; maybe TRBD2 (6 bases). Sample: CD4+ T cells from peripheral blood mononuclear cells, taken in the first trimester of pregnancy. The origin of this receptor is a female donor with multiple sclerosis, enrolled in a pregnancy study. The CDR3 DNA reads as TGTGCCAGCAGTTCCGGGAGCTCCGGGACCCAGTACTTC. Translated, it gives CASSSGSSGTQYF.